This T cell receptor (beta chain) was identified during a study of cytomegalovirus exposure and HLA in healthy donors. Study conclusions and caveats: TCR beta V segments were, for the most part, productive about 87% or about 30% of the time in an earlier analysis.

Primers for the PCR totalled 60 Vbeta and 13 Jbeta. The table came from immunoSEQ multiplex PCR; TCRdb's copy has only in-frame clones and leaves some out. The table includes 60,000 to 70,000 clones, 60% to 80% detected once. V was cut by 2 bases and J by 0 bases, with 9 bases left in between. Looked up from germline, CDR1 is ENHRY and CDR2 is SYGVKD. The CDR3 loop spans 15 amino acids. This clone is a singleton in its sample. The target antigen is unknown. The receptor was isolated from a male donor in good health and CMV-seropositive. This chain links TRBV10-3 with TRBJ2-3, with D possibly matching TRBD2 (6 bases). The sequencing input was PBMCs. The CDR3 spells CAISEQGLSTDTQYF. The DNA for the CDR3 is TGTGCCATCAGTGAGCAAGGACTAAGCACAGATACGCAGTATTTT.